The rows below give T cell receptor beta chains drawn from one sample of a study of T cells in Graves' hyperthyroidism and ophthalmopathy. From the multiplex PCR reads, TCRdb called clonotypes with MiXCR, one entry per CDR3 protein. The sample carries a few hundred thousand distinct CDR3 sequences, around 15% recorded once. The material sequenced was blood. The receptor set was obtained from a woman aged 40 to 49 with Graves' ophthalmopathy. Both conserved end residues are part of each CDR3. Fields, in order: clone size, V gene, D gene, J gene, CDR3 protein, CDR3 DNA. The D gene is left open where the match is weak. Clone sizes are given selectively: once, few, many, or a class where the clone is expanded.

.	TRBV28	TRBD1	TRBJ1-6	CASSPLGQGGSYNSPLHF	TGTGCCAGCAGCCCTTTAGGACAGGGTGGTTCCTATAATTCACCCCTCCACTTT
.	TRBV10-3	.	TRBJ2-7	CAISDFLEQYF	TGTGCCATCAGTGACTTCCTCGAGCAGTACTTC
.	TRBV5-1	.	TRBJ1-5	CASSPTTGPQPQHF	TGCGCCAGCAGCCCTACAACGGGTCCTCAGCCCCAGCATTTT
many	TRBV30	TRBD1	TRBJ1-1	CAWIMGTVNTEAFF	TGTGCCTGGATCATGGGGACAGTAAACACTGAAGCTTTCTTT
few	TRBV27	TRBD2	TRBJ2-1	CASSWLAAGDEQFF	TGTGCCAGCAGTTGGCTAGCGGCAGGAGATGAGCAGTTCTTC
few	TRBV9	TRBD1	TRBJ2-6	CASSVRDRHVFSGANVLTF	TGTGCCAGCAGCGTACGGGACAGGCATGTTTTTTCTGGGGCCAACGTCCTGACTTTC
many	TRBV20-1	.	TRBJ2-1	CSAMTLQRYNEQFF	TGCAGTGCTATGACCCTCCAACGATACAATGAGCAGTTCTTC
many	TRBV18	.	TRBJ2-7	CASSPPTAYEQYF	TGTGCCAGCTCACCACCGACAGCCTACGAGCAGTACTTC
.	TRBV6-2/TRBV6-3	.	TRBJ2-6	CASSTFRVAGANVLTF	TGTGCCAGCAGTACCTTCAGGGTGGCTGGGGCCAACGTCCTGACTTTC
.	TRBV7-2	TRBD1	TRBJ1-5	CASSLWTGSNQPQHF	TGTGCCAGCAGCTTATGGACAGGTAGCAATCAGCCCCAGCATTTT
many	TRBV18	.	TRBJ2-2	CASSPLQAGELFF	TGTGCCAGCTCACCACTACAGGCCGGGGAGCTGTTTTTT
many	TRBV2	.	TRBJ1-5	CASSTRPGQPQHF	TGTGCCAGCAGCACACGTCCGGGTCAGCCCCAGCATTTT
many	TRBV3-1	TRBD2	TRBJ2-1	CASSPLAVSSYNEQFF	TGTGCCAGCAGCCCACTAGCGGTAAGCTCCTACAATGAGCAGTTCTTC
.	TRBV28	TRBD1	TRBJ2-7	CASTSGTGYYEQYF	TGTGCCAGCACCTCCGGGACAGGGTACTACGAGCAGTACTTC
many	TRBV29-1	TRBD1	TRBJ1-4	CSVSRGTGQEKLFF	TGCAGTGTATCCCGGGGGACAGGGCAAGAAAAACTGTTTTTT
few	TRBV20-1	.	TRBJ2-2	CSARRGTGELFF	TGCAGTGCTAGGCGGGGCACCGGGGAGCTGTTTTTT
few	TRBV5-5	.	TRBJ2-2	CASSLVDSFTGELFF	TGTGCCAGCAGCTTAGTGGACTCATTCACCGGGGAGCTGTTTTTT
few	TRBV20-1	TRBD2	TRBJ2-1	CSARDWTSGGYNEQFF	TGCAGTGCTAGAGACTGGACTAGCGGAGGCTACAATGAGCAGTTCTTC
many	TRBV3-1	TRBD2	TRBJ2-7	CASSQALAGEGEQYF	TGTGCCAGCAGCCAAGCCCTAGCGGGAGAAGGAGAGCAGTACTTC
many	TRBV18	.	TRBJ1-1	CASSPARAPGEAFF	TGTGCCAGCTCACCGGCCCGGGCGCCCGGTGAAGCTTTCTTT
many	TRBV11-2	TRBD1	TRBJ2-3	CASSWGTGHTDTQYF	TGTGCCAGCAGCTGGGGGACAGGCCACACAGATACGCAGTATTTT
many	TRBV10-3	.	TRBJ1-2	CAVAAGDYGYTF	TGTGCCGTCGCGGCCGGGGACTATGGCTACACCTTC
few	TRBV6-2/TRBV6-3	.	TRBJ2-3	CASSFLSWGDTQYF	TGTGCCAGCAGTTTCCTTTCGTGGGGAGATACGCAGTATTTT
few	TRBV7-9	TRBD2	TRBJ2-1	CASSWTSGGDNEQFF	TGTGCCAGCAGCTGGACTAGCGGGGGAGACAATGAGCAGTTCTTC
many	TRBV2	.	TRBJ2-7	CASSTPGVQSYEQYF	TGTGCCAGCAGCACTCCAGGGGTTCAGTCCTACGAGCAGTACTTC
.	TRBV13	.	TRBJ1-1	CASSLAGEGNTEAFF	TGTGCCAGCAGCTTAGCTGGGGAGGGGAACACTGAAGCTTTCTTT
.	TRBV6-1	.	TRBJ2-2	CASSPPVGELFF	TGTGCCAGCAGTCCACCCGTAGGGGAGCTGTTTTTT
.	TRBV5-1	.	TRBJ1-2	CASSFGDRTNYGYTF	TGCGCCAGCAGCTTCGGAGACCGAACTAACTATGGCTACACCTTC
.	TRBV19	TRBD1	TRBJ2-1	CASSIDLHRDSSYNEQFF	TGTGCCAGTAGTATAGATCTACACCGGGACAGCTCCTACAATGAGCAGTTCTTC
.	TRBV11-2	TRBD1	TRBJ1-2	CASSWKCGDRVSSVCGYTF	TGTGCCAGCAGCTGGAAATGCGGGGACAGGGTGAGCTCGGTGTGTGGCTACACCTTC
many	TRBV28	.	TRBJ2-7	CASTLRDTYEQYF	TGTGCCAGCACCCTCAGGGATACCTACGAGCAGTACTTC
.	TRBV20-1	.	TRBJ1-2	CSVGNAGYYGYTF	TGCAGTGTTGGTAATGCGGGGTACTATGGCTACACCTTC
many	TRBV28	.	TRBJ2-5	CASSTKMDSLRGETQYF	TGTGCCAGCAGCACCAAGATGGACAGTCTCAGAGGGGAGACCCAGTACTTC
few	TRBV7-9	TRBD1	TRBJ2-7	CASSLLRTGVYEQYF	TGTGCCAGCAGCTTGCTTAGGACAGGGGTCTACGAGCAGTACTTC
.	TRBV19	.	TRBJ1-4	CASSTRSEKLFF	TGTGCCAGTAGTACTCGAAGTGAAAAACTGTTTTTT
once	TRBV15	.	TRBJ1-4	CATRGWGPSEKLFF	TGTGCCACCAGGGGCTGGGGGCCTAGTGAAAAACTGTTTTTT
.	TRBV5-5	TRBD2	TRBJ2-3	CASSSLVGGGPDTQYF	TGTGCCAGCAGCTCCCTCGTCGGCGGGGGTCCAGATACGCAGTATTTT
many	TRBV11-2	.	TRBJ2-3	CASSLTQADTQYF	TGTGCCAGCAGCTTAACACAGGCAGATACGCAGTATTTT
.	TRBV6-1	TRBD1	TRBJ1-2	CASSENRGFYGYTF	TGTGCCAGCAGTGAAAACAGGGGATTCTATGGCTACACCTTC
.	TRBV19	.	TRBJ1-2	CASARDASSGYTF	TGTGCCAGTGCTAGAGATGCTTCAAGTGGCTACACCTTC
few	TRBV5-1	.	TRBJ2-1	CASSQDPGLYNEQFF	TGCGCCAGCAGCCAAGACCCGGGGCTCTACAATGAGCAGTTCTTC
many	TRBV12-3/TRBV12-4	TRBD1	TRBJ1-6	CASSLRGLDSPLHF	TGTGCCAGCAGTTTGAGGGGGCTCGATTCACCCCTCCACTTT
many	TRBV20-1	TRBD2	TRBJ2-7	CSASGLAGAMEYEQYF	TGCAGTGCTAGTGGACTAGCGGGAGCTATGGAGTACGAGCAGTACTTC
many	TRBV12-3/TRBV12-4	.	TRBJ1-2	CASSPGGFKYGYTF	TGTGCCAGCAGTCCGGGAGGGTTTAAGTATGGCTACACCTTC
.	TRBV4-1	TRBD1	TRBJ1-1	CASSQEMDRVDTEAFF	TGCGCCAGCAGCCAAGAAATGGACAGGGTGGACACTGAAGCTTTCTTT
many	TRBV20-1	TRBD1	TRBJ2-1	CSAKGQGASFNEQFF	TGCAGTGCTAAGGGTCAGGGGGCTTCTTTTAATGAGCAGTTCTTC
many	TRBV24-1	.	TRBJ2-3	CATSDGTTGDTQYF	TGTGCCACCAGCGATGGGACAACGGGGGATACGCAGTATTTT
many	TRBV11-2	.	TRBJ2-7	CASSPSRGTYYEQYF	TGTGCCAGCAGCCCATCCCGGGGAACCTACTACGAGCAGTACTTC
many	TRBV2	TRBD2	TRBJ2-2	CASSESLSGTLRRELFF	TGTGCCAGCAGTGAAAGTCTAAGCGGGACTCTACGCCGGGAGCTGTTTTTT
.	TRBV20-1	.	TRBJ2-7	CSFHGYNEQYF	TGCAGTTTTCACGGCTACAATGAGCAGTACTTC
many	TRBV28	.	TRBJ2-7	CASSLREYEQYF	TGTGCCAGCAGCCTCCGCGAATACGAGCAGTACTTC
few	TRBV20-1	TRBD1	TRBJ1-2	CSAYLTGGRGYTF	TGCAGTGCTTACTTGACAGGGGGCAGGGGCTACACCTTC
many	TRBV9	.	TRBJ2-2	CASSVGNTGELFF	TGTGCCAGCAGCGTAGGGAACACCGGGGAGCTGTTTTTT
many	TRBV3-1	.	TRBJ2-3	CASSPGSSDTQYF	TGTGCCAGCAGCCCAGGCTCCTCAGATACGCAGTATTTT
many	TRBV7-3	.	TRBJ2-1	CASSLMLDNEQFF	TGTGCCAGCAGCTTAATGCTAGACAATGAGCAGTTCTTC
many	TRBV18	.	TRBJ2-4	CASSRPSGYSKNIQYF	TGTGCCAGCTCACGTCCTTCCGGGTACTCCAAAAACATTCAGTACTTC